This T cell receptor beta chain stems from a study of CD8+CD57+ T cells in acquired aplastic anemia. In the study overall: Sorted CD4+ and CD8+ cells yielded DNA averaging around 3.2 ug.

Patients who underwent sequencing had shown CD8+CD57+ cell expansion by flow cytometry. The J segment lost 3 bases and the V segment lost 1 base, leaving 3 bases of the junction unmatched. CDR3 length equals 15 residues. Germline V lookup: CDR1 LNHNV, CDR2 YYDKDF (reference sequence). Both TCR beta VDJ combination and CDR3 sequence profiling were carried out. Genomic DNA was the template for this profiling. Each CDR3 protein gets one entry after TCRdb re-called the reads with MiXCR. Here the sample spans tens of thousands of distinct CDR3 sequences, roughly 69% being singletons. This rearrangement joins TRBV15 to TRBJ2-5, with 9 bases aligning to TRBD2. The clonotype originates from a human donor with aplastic anemia. Sequencing was carried out using sorted CD4+, CD8+, or CD8+CD57+ T cells (not recorded which) from PBMCs. The CDR3 sequence: CATSRVAGEKETQYF. The CDR3 bases are TGTGCCACCAGCAGAGTAGCGGGGGAGAAAGAGACCCAGTACTTC.